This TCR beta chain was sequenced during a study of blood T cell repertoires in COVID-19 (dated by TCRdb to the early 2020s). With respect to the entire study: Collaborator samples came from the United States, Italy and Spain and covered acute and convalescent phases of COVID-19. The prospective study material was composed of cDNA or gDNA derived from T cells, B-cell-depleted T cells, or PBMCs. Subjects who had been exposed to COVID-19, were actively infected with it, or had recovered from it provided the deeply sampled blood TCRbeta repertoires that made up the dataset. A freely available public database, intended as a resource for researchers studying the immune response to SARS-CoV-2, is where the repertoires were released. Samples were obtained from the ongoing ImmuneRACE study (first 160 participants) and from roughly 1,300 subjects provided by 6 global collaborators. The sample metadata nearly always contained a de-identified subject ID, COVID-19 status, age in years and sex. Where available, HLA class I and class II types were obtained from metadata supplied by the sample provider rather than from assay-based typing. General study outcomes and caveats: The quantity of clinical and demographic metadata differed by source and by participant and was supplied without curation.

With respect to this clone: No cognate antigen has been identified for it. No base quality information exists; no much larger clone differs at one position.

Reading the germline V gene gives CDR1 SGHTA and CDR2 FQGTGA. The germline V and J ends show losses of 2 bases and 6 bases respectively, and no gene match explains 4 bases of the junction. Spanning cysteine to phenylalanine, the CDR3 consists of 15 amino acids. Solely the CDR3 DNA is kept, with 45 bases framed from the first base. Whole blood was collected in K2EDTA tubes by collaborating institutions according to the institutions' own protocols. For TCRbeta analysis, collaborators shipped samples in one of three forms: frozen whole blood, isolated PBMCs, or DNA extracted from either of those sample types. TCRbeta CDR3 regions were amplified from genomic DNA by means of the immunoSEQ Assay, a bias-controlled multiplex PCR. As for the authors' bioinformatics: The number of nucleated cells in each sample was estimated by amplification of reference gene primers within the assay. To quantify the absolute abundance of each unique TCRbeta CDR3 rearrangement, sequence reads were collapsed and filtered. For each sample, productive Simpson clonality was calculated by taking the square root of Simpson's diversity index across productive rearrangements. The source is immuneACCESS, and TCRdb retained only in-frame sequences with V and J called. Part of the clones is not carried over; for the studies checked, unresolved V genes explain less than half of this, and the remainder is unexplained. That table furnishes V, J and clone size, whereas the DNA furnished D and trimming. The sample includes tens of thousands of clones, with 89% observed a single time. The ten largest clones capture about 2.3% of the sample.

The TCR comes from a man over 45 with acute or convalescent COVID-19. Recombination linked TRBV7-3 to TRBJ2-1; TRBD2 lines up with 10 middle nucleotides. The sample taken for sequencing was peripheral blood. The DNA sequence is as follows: TGTGCCAGCAGCTTATTTAGCGGGAGGAGCAATGAGCAGTTCTTC. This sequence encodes CASSLFSGRSNEQFF.